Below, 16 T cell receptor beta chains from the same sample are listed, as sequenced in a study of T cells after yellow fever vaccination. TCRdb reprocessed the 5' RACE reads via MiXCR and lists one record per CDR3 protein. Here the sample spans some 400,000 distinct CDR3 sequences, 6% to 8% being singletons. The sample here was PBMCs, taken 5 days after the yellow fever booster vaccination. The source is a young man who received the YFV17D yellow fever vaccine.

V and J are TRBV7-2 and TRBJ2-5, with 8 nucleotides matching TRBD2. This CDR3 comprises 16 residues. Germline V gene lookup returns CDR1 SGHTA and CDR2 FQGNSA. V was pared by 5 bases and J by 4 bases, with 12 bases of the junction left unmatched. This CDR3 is CASSRTRTSIGETQYF. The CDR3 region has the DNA TGTGCCAGCAGCCGTACCCGGACTAGCATTGGAGAGACCCAGTACTTC. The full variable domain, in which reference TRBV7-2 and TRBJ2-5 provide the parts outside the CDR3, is GAGVSQSPSNKVTEKGKDVELRCDPISGHTALYWYRQSLGQGLEFLIYFQGNSAPDKSGLPSDRFSAERTGGSVSTLTIQRTQQEDSAVYLCASSRTRTSIGETQYFGPGTRLLVL.

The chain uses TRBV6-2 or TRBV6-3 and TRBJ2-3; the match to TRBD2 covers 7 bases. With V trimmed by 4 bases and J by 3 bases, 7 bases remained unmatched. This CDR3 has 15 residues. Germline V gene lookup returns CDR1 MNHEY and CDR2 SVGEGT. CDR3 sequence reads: CASSFSAGWTDTQYF. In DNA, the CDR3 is TGTGCCAGCAGTTTTTCAGCGGGATGGACAGATACGCAGTATTTT.

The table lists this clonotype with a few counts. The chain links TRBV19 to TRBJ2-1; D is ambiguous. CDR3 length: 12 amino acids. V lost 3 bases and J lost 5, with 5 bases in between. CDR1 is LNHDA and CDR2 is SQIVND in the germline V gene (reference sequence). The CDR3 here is CASSIIDNEQFF. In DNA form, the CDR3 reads TGTGCCAGTAGTATTATAGACAATGAGCAGTTCTTC. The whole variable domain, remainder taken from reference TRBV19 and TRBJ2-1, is DGGITQSPKYLFRKEGQNVTLSCEQNLNHDAMYWYRQDPGQGLRLIYYSQIVNDFQKGDIAEGYSVSREKKESFPLTVTSAQKNPTAFYLCASSIIDNEQFFGPGTRLTVL.

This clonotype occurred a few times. As DNA, the CDR3 is TGTGCCGGAATAGGGGGCGGCGATGGCTACACCTTC. Translation: CAGIGGGDGYTF. This rearrangement joins TRBV7-9 to TRBJ1-2; TRBD1 agrees at 7 bases. Germline V gives CDR1 SEHNR, CDR2 FQNEAQ (reference sequence). This CDR3 region has 12 residues. The V segment lost 11 bases and the J segment 6 bases; nucleotides outside the gene matches: 9.

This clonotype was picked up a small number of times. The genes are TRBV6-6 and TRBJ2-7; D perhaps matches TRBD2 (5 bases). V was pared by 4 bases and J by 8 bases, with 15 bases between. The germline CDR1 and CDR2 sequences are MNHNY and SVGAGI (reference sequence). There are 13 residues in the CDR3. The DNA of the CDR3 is TGTGCCAGCAGTTGGCGGCCAGAGCGGAAGCAGTACTTC. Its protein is CASSWRPERKQYF.

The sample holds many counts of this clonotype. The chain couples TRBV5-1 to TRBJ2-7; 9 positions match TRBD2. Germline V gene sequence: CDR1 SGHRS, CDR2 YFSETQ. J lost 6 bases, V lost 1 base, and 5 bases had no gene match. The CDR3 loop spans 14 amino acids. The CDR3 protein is CASSLRSGSSEQYF. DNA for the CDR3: TGCGCCAGCAGCTTGCGTAGCGGGAGCAGCGAGCAGTACTTC.

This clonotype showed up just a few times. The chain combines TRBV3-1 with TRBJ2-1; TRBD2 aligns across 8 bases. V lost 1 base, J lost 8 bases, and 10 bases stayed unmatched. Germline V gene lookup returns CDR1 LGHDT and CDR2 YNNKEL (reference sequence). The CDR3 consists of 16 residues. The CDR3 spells CASSQVVLAGSYEQFF. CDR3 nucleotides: TGTGCCAGCAGCCAAGTTGTATTAGCGGGAAGTTATGAGCAGTTCTTC.

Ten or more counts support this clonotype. The CDR3 sequence: CSARPDGHEQYF. The CDR3 region has the DNA TGCAGTGCTAGACCCGACGGCCACGAGCAGTACTTC. V is TRBV20-1 and J is TRBJ2-7; D is unclear. This CDR3 contains 12 residues. Trimming left V 2 bases short and J 5 bases short, with 10 bases between. Germline CDR1 DFQATT, CDR2 SNEGSKA (reference sequence).

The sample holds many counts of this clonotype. The CDR3, as DNA: TGTGCCAGCTCACCGGGTCTAGCGGGAGCAACATATGAGCAGTTCTTC. Protein sequence: CASSPGLAGATYEQFF. This sequence joins TRBV18 and TRBJ2-1; TRBD2 matches at 10 bases. The CDR3 runs 16 residues. Germline assignment: CDR1 KGHSH and CDR2 LQKENI. Losses at the gene ends were 3 bases for V and 8 bases for J; bases not matched to a gene: 10.

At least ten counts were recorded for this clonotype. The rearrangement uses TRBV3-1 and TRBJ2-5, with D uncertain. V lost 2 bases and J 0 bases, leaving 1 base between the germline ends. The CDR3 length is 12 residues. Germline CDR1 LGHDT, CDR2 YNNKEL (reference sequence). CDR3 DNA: TGTGCCAGCAGCCAAAACCAAGAGACCCAGTACTTC. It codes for CASSQNQETQYF.

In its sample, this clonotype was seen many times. CDR3 sequence: CASSLAADGEQYF. CDR3 nucleotides: TGCGCCAGCAGCTTGGCCGCAGATGGCGAGCAGTACTTC. V and J are TRBV5-1 and TRBJ2-7; D uncertain. The CDR3 is 13 residues long. Germline V lookup: CDR1 SGHRS, CDR2 YFSETQ. The ends were cut back, 0 bases at V and 6 bases at J, with 10 bases in the middle.

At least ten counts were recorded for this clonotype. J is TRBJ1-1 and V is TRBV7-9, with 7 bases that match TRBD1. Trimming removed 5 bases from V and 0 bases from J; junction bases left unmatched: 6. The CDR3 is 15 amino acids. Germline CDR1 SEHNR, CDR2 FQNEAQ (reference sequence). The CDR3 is CASSRPGQLNTEAFF. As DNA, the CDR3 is TGTGCCAGCAGCCGTCCGGGACAGTTGAACACTGAAGCTTTCTTT.

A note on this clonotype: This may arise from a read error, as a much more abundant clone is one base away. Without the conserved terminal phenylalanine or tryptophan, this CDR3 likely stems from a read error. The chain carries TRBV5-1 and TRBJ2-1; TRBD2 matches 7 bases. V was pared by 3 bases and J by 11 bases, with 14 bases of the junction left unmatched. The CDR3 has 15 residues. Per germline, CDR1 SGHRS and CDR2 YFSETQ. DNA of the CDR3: TGCGCCAGCAGCTCCCAGCGGGACGGGCCCTCCAAGCAGTTCTAC. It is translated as CASSSQRDGPSKQFY.

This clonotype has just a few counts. In DNA form, the CDR3 reads TGTGCCAGCACCCCAGACGGGGGAACTGGAGAAAAACTGTTTTTT. It is translated as CASTPDGGTGEKLFF. The gene calls are TRBV12-3 or TRBV12-4 and TRBJ1-4; D might be TRBD1 (5 bases). The CDR3 is made up of 15 amino acids. V lost 7 bases, J lost 8 bases, and 20 bases lay in between.

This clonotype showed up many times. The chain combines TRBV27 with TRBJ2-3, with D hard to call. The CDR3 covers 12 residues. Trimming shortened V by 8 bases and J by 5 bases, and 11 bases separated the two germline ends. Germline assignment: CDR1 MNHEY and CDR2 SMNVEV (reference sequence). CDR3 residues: CASGIRRDTQYF. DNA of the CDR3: TGTGCCAGCGGCATACGGAGAGATACGCAGTATTTT.

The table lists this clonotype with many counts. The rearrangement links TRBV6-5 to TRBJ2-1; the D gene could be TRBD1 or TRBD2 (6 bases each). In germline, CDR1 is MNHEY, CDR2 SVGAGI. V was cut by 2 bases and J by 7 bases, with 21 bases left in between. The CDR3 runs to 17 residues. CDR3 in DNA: TGTGCCAGCAGTTACCCGACCCGTTTAGTAGGGGGGAATGAGCAGTTCTTC. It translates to CASSYPTRLVGGNEQFF.